This T cell receptor beta chain was obtained from a study of metastatic and nonmetastatic thyroid tumors. The overall study: Repertoire data that came from the blood and tumor or nodule tissue of malignant and benign thyroid patients were compared. Points from the study as a whole: Malignant thyroid tumors reportedly exceeded benign nodules significantly in TCR beta diversity, with the difference appearing in blood and tumor.

Every patient was untreated before thyroid surgery. This clone occurred a few times. Its antigen is as yet unknown. Per the original data handling: Researchers built a distant-metastasis classifier for papillary thyroid cancer that drew on CDR3 differences across clinicopathological groups. TCRdb recomputed clones from the PCR reads via MiXCR. These V and J calls derive from TCRdb rather than the authors' analysis. The data contain about 28,000 clones, around a sixth of them seen just once; the ten biggest clones take up 4% to 5%. There are 16 residues in the CDR3. Germline V lookup: CDR1 MDHEN, CDR2 SYDVKM. The V gene lost 6 bases and the J gene lost 0 bases, with 15 bases spanning the gap.

V is TRBV28 and J is TRBJ2-1; no reliable D call. Sequencing was carried out using blood. The TCR comes from a female donor with papillary thyroid cancer or a benign thyroid nodule (not recorded which). Some clones in this sample may be carry-over from other donors' samples. The CDR3 reads CASRIFSYSSYNEQFF. DNA of the CDR3: TGTGCCAGCAGAATATTTAGCTACAGCTCCTACAATGAGCAGTTCTTC.